The clone carrying this T cell receptor beta chain was seen at least ten times. Antigen: not known. Time point denoted: newly diagnosed GD, antithyroid drugs for less than 3 months. From RNA extracted from PBMCs, the TCR library was made. This specimen belongs to a study of regulatory T cells in long-lasting Graves disease. Study-level results: Patients with persistent disease shared 2,500 or so public clonotypes, outpacing the approximately 950 shared by new patients. Persistent Graves' disease cases displayed lower TCR diversity than newly diagnosed ones.

J lost 5 bases, V lost 5 bases, and 13 bases had no gene match. From germline, CDR1 is MNHEY and CDR2 SMNVEV (reference sequence). The CDR3 is 16 amino acids. Researchers made TCR beta libraries by using iRepertoire HTBI primers and running Arm-PCR on CDR3 regions. One entry per CDR3 protein results from TCRdb running MiXCR on the multiplex PCR reads. The sample includes about 420,000 distinct CDR3 sequences, around 17% of them seen just once. This same sample was also part of a study on T cells in Graves' hyperthyroidism and ophthalmopathy.

This TCR came from a woman between 18 and 29 years old with Graves disease. The J gene is TRBJ1-2, the V gene TRBV27, with 8 bases lining up with TRBD1. This specimen was peripheral blood mononuclear cells (PBMCs), taken at new diagnosis, from a patient treated with antithyroid drugs. The CDR3 nucleotides read TGTGCCAGCAGTCCCCGGACCGGACAGGGAGGATATGGCTACACCTTC. Its translation is CASSPRTGQGGYGYTF.